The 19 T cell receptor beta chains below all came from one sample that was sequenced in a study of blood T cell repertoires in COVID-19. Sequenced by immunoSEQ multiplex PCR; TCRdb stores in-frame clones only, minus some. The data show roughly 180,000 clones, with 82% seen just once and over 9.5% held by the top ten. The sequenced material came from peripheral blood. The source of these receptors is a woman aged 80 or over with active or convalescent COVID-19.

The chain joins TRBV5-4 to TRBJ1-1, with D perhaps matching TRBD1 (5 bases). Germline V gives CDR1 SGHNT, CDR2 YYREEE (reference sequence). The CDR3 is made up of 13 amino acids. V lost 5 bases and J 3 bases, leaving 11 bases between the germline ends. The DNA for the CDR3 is TGTGCCAGCAGGCGCCAAGGGGACACTGAAGCTTTCTTT. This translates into CASRRQGDTEAFF.

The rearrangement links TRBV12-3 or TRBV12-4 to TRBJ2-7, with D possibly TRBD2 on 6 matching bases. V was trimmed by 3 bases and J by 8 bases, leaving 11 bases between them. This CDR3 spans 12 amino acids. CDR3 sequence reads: CASSFSGLQQYF. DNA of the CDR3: TGTGCCAGCAGTTTTAGCGGATTACAGCAGTACTTC.

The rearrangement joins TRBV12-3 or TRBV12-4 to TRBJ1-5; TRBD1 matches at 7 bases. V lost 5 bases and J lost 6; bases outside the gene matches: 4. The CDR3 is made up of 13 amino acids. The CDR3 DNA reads TGTGCCAGCAGTGCGACAGGGATTCAGCCCCAGCATTTT. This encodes CASSATGIQPQHF.

CDR3 amino acids: CAWTLNTGELFF. CDR3 sequence (DNA): TGTGCCTGGACGTTGAACACCGGGGAGCTGTTTTTT. J is TRBJ2-2 and V is TRBV30; no clear D gene. V lost 4 bases and J 1 base, leaving 4 bases between the germline ends. The CDR3 contains 12 residues. In germline, CDR1 is GTSNPN, CDR2 SVGIG (reference sequence).

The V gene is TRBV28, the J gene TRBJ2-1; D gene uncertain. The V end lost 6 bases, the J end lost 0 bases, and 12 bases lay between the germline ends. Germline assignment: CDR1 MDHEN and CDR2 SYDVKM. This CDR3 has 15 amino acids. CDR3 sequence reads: CASSLPPSSYNEQFF. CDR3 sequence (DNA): TGTGCCAGCAGCCTCCCCCCGAGCTCCTACAATGAGCAGTTCTTC.

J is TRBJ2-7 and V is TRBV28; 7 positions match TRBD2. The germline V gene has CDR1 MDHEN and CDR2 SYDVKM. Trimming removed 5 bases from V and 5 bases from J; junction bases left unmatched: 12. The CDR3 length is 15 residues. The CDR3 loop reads CASSPQRGEGHEQYF. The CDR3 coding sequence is TGTGCCAGCAGTCCTCAGCGTGGGGAGGGTCACGAGCAGTACTTC.

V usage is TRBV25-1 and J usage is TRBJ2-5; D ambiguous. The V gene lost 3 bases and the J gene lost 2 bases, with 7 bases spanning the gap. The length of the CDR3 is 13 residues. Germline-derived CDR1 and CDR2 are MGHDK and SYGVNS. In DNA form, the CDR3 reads TGTGCCAGCAGTGACACAGTACAAGAGACCCAGTACTTC. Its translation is CASSDTVQETQYF.

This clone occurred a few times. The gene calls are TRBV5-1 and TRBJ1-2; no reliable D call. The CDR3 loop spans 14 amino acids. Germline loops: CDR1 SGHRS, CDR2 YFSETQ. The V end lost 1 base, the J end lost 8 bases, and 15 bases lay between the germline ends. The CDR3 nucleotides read TGCGCCAGCAGCTTGTCAAACACGGCGGGAGGCTACACCTTC. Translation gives CASSLSNTAGGYTF.

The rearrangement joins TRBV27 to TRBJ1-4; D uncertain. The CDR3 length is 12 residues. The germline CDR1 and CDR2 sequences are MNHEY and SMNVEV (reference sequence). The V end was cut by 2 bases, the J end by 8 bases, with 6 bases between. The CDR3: CASSLIGEKLFF. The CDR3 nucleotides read TGTGCCAGCAGTTTAATCGGGGAAAAACTGTTTTTT.

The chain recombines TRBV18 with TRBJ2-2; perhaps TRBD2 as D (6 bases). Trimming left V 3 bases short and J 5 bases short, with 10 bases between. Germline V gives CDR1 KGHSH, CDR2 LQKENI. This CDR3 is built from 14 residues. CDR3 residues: CASSPGGRTGELFF. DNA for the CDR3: TGTGCCAGCTCACCGGGGGGAAGAACCGGGGAGCTGTTTTTT.

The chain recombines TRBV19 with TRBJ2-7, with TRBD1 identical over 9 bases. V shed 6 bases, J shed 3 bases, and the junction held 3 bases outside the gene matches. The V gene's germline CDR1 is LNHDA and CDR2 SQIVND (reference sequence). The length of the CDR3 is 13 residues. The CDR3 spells CASRRQGVYEQYF. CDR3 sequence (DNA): TGTGCCAGTAGACGACAGGGGGTCTACGAGCAGTACTTC.

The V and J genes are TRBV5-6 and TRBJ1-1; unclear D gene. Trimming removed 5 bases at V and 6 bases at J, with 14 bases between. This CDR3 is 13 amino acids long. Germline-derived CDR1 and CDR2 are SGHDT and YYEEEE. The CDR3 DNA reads TGTGCCAGCAGTCGAATTGAGCCCGCTGAAGCTTTCTTT. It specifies CASSRIEPAEAFF. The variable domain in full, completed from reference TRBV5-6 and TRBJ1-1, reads DAGVTQSPTHLIKTRGQQVTLRCSPKSGHDTVSWYQQALGQGPQFIFQYYEEEERQRGNFPDRFSGHQFPNYSSELNVNALLLGDSALYLCASSRIEPAEAFFGQGTRLTVV.

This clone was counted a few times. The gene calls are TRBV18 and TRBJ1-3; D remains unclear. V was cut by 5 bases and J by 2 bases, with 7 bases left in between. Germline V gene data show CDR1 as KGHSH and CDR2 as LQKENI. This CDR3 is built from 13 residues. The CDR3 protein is CASSSETGNTIYF. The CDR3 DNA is TGTGCCAGCTCATCGGAGACTGGAAACACCATATATTTT.

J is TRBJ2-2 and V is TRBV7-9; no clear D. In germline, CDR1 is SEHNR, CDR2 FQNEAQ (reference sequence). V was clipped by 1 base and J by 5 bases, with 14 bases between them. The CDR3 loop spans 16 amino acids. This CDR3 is CASSLDSGARTGELFF. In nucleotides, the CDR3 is TGTGCCAGCAGCTTAGATTCTGGTGCCCGGACCGGGGAGCTGTTTTTT.

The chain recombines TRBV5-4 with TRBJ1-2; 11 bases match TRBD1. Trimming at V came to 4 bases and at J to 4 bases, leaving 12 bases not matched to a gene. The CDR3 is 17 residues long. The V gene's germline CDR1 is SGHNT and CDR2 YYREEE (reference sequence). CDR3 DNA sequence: TGTGCCAGCAGCGGACTGAGTCCCGGACAGGGGGCCTATGGCTACACCTTC. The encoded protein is CASSGLSPGQGAYGYTF.

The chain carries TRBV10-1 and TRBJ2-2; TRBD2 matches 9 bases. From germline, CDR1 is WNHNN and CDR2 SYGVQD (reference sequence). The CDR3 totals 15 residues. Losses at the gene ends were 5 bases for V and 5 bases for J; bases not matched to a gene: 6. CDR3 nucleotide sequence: TGCGCCAGCAGTCGTAGCGGGAGCGGAACCGGGGAGCTGTTTTTT. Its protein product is CASSRSGSGTGELFF.

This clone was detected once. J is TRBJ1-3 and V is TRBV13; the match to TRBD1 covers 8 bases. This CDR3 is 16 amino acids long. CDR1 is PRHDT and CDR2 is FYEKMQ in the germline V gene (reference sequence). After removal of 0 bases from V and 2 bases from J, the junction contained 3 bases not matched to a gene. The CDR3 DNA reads TGTGCCAGCAGCTTAGGCAAACAGGGGGCTGGAAACACCATATATTTT. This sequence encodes CASSLGKQGAGNTIYF.

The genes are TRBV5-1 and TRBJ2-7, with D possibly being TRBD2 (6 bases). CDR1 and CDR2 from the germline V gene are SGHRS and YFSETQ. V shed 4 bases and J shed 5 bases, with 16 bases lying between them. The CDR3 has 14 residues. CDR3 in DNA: TGCGCCAGCAGCCGAGGAGGGTACGAAAACGAGCAGTACTTC. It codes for CASSRGGYENEQYF.

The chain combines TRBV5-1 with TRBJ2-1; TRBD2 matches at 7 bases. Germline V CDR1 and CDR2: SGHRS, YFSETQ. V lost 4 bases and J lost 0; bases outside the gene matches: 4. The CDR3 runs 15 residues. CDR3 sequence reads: CASSATSNSYNEQFF. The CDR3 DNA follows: TGCGCCAGCAGCGCGACTAGCAACTCCTACAATGAGCAGTTCTTC.